These T cell receptor beta chains were read from a single sample in a study of STAT5B mutations in CD4+ large granular lymphocyte leukemia. Method: immunoSEQ multiplex PCR; TCRdb's copy keeps in-frame clones and lacks some. The sample has about 30,000 clones, around three quarters seen once. The sample comprised CD4+ T cells from blood buffy coats. The receptors were sampled from a human donor in good health. CDR3s include the opening cysteine and the closing phenylalanine or tryptophan. The order of the fields is clone size, D gene, J gene, V gene, CDR3 protein, CDR3 DNA. D genes are given only for firm matches. Clone size appears in some rows only: once, few, many, or a class for an expanded clone.

>-|TRBD1|TRBJ2-2|TRBV5-4
CASSLQGSGELFF
TGTGCCAGCAGCCTACAGGGGTCCGGGGAGCTGTTTTTT
>few|TRBD1|TRBJ1-2|TRBV19
CASSEGATYGYTF
TGTGCCAGTAGTGAGGGGGCCACTTATGGCTACACCTTC
>-|-|TRBJ2-3|TRBV7-2
CASSLRGGRRDTQYF
TGTGCCAGCAGCTTAAGGGGGGGGCGGAGAGATACGCAGTATTTT
>once|-|TRBJ1-4|TRBV7-9
CASSISLGTNEKLFF
TGTGCCAGCAGCATATCCCTGGGAACTAATGAAAAACTGTTTTTT
>-|-|TRBJ2-1|TRBV7-6
CASSLVAYNEQFF
TGTGCCAGCAGCTTAGTAGCTTACAATGAGCAGTTCTTC
>-|-|TRBJ2-4|TRBV5-1
CASSYPVPTQSIQYF
TGCGCCAGCAGTTACCCCGTCCCTACTCAAAGCATTCAGTACTTC
>few|-|TRBJ1-1|TRBV18
CASSPSRGRDTEAFF
TGTGCCAGCTCACCATCTAGAGGGAGGGACACTGAAGCTTTCTTT
>-|-|TRBJ2-6|TRBV7-8
CASSLVAPSGANVLTF
TGTGCCAGCAGCTTAGTGGCACCCTCTGGGGCCAACGTCCTGACTTTC
>-|-|TRBJ1-5|TRBV19
CASRRQSNQPQHF
TGTGCCAGTAGGCGACAAAGCAATCAGCCCCAGCATTTT
>once|-|TRBJ1-2|TRBV28
CASSLNGGGYGYTF
TGTGCCAGCAGTTTAAACGGGGGAGGCTATGGCTACACCTTC
>-|-|TRBJ2-2|TRBV11-3
CASSRTGELFF
TGTGCCAGCAGCCGCACCGGGGAGCTGTTTTTT
>-|-|TRBJ1-2|TRBV9
CASSVATDFGYTF
TGTGCCAGCAGCGTAGCTACCGACTTTGGCTACACCTTC
>-|-|TRBJ2-7|TRBV18
CASSLGPGGPYEQYF
TGTGCCAGCTCGCTAGGTCCAGGGGGGCCTTACGAGCAGTACTTC
>-|-|TRBJ2-3|TRBV5-5
CASSFSPTDTQYF
TGTGCCAGCAGCTTTTCACCCACAGATACGCAGTATTTT
>-|TRBD2|TRBJ2-1|TRBV19
CASSMTSARGQFF
TGTGCCAGTAGTATGACTAGCGCCCGGGGTCAGTTCTTC
>-|TRBD1|TRBJ1-1|TRBV2
CASTEQGAGDTEAFF
TGTGCCAGCACCGAGCAGGGGGCGGGGGACACTGAAGCTTTCTTT
>-|-|TRBJ1-2|TRBV30
CAWSAGGTRGLGYTF
TGTGCCTGGAGTGCGGGGGGAACGCGTGGGCTTGGCTACACCTTC
>once|-|TRBJ2-3|TRBV9
CASSPPSQRSTDTQYF
TGTGCCAGCAGCCCTCCCTCCCAGCGGAGCACAGATACGCAGTATTTT
>-|-|TRBJ1-5|TRBV28
CASSFRFDGPNQPQHF
TGTGCCAGCAGTTTCCGATTTGACGGACCCAATCAGCCCCAGCATTTT
>once|-|TRBJ2-1|TRBV2
CASRGSGAHNEQFF
TGTGCCAGCAGAGGGTCCGGAGCCCACAATGAGCAGTTCTTC
>-|TRBD1|TRBJ2-7|TRBV28
CASADRAPYEQYF
TGTGCCAGTGCGGACAGGGCTCCCTACGAGCAGTACTTC
>-|-|TRBJ1-2|TRBV10-3
CAIRVDSELNYGYTF
TGTGCCATCAGGGTTGACAGCGAACTAAACTATGGCTACACCTTC
>-|-|TRBJ2-2|TRBV10-2
CASSELEATGELFF
TGCGCCAGCAGTGAGCTCGAAGCTACCGGGGAGCTGTTTTTT
>-|TRBD1|TRBJ2-3|TRBV13
CASSLGDATGRTDTQYF
TGTGCCAGCAGCTTAGGGGACGCGACAGGGCGGACAGATACGCAGTATTTT
>-|-|TRBJ2-7|TRBV11-3
CASSLGGPSPYEQYF
TGTGCCAGCAGCTTAGGCGGTCCATCCCCCTACGAGCAGTACTTC
>-|-|TRBJ1-6|TRBV7-9
CASSETAGNSPLHF
TGTGCCAGCAGCGAGACAGCTGGAAACTCACCCCTCCACTTT
>-|TRBD2|TRBJ2-3|TRBV7-2
CASSLDRASGPDTQYF
TGTGCCAGCAGCTTAGACCGGGCTAGCGGGCCAGATACGCAGTATTTT
>-|-|TRBJ1-2|TRBV5-1
CASSLEGVRGLEYGYTF
TGCGCCAGCAGCTTGGAGGGCGTCCGGGGATTAGAGTATGGCTACACCTTC
>-|-|TRBJ1-1|TRBV11-3
CASSPTAGNTEAFF
TGTGCCAGCAGCCCAACCGCGGGGAACACTGAAGCTTTCTTT
>-|-|TRBJ1-2|TRBV2
CASSDYRVDYGYTF
TGTGCCAGCAGTGATTACAGGGTGGACTATGGCTACACCTTC
>-|TRBD2|TRBJ2-3|TRBV5-5
CASSPLAGGSTDTQYF
TGTGCCAGCAGCCCTCTTGCGGGGGGTAGCACAGATACGCAGTATTTT
>-|-|TRBJ2-7|TRBV7-5
CVRSYGTSYEQYF
TGTGTCAGAAGCTATGGGACTAGCTACGAGCAGTACTTC
>-|-|TRBJ1-1|TRBV2
CASSETRGWGTEAFF
TGTGCCAGCAGTGAAACGAGGGGTTGGGGCACTGAAGCTTTCTTT
>-|TRBD1|TRBJ1-1|TRBV18
CASSPPGTGLYTEAFF
TGTGCCAGCTCACCACCCGGGACAGGGTTGTACACTGAAGCTTTCTTT
>few|-|TRBJ1-4|TRBV30
CAWSREAGTQIF
TGTGCCTGGAGTCGTGAGGCAGGGACCCAAATTTTT
>-|-|TRBJ2-7|TRBV6-6
CASRQRTPGEQYF
TGTGCCAGCAGACAACGGACTCCGGGCGAGCAGTACTTC
>few|-|TRBJ1-1|TRBV18
CASSPLGGSEAFF
TGTGCCAGCTCACCACTAGGGGGGAGTGAAGCTTTCTTT
>-|TRBD1|TRBJ1-1|TRBV5-1
CASSTGGGTGAFF
TGCGCCAGCAGCACTGGGGGCGGGACAGGAGCTTTCTTT
>-|-|TRBJ2-7|TRBV19
CASSARPSYEQYF
TGTGCCAGTAGTGCCCGACCTTCCTACGAGCAGTACTTC
>-|-|TRBJ2-6|TRBV6-6
CASRPGGEAGANVLTF
TGTGCCAGCAGACCCGGAGGCGAAGCTGGGGCCAACGTCCTGACTTTC
>-|TRBD2|TRBJ2-1|TRBV19
CASVRGLAGVNEQFF
TGTGCCAGCGTCCGGGGACTAGCGGGAGTGAATGAGCAGTTCTTC
>few|TRBD1|TRBJ1-5|TRBV28
CASSSRTGWDQPQHF
TGTGCCAGCAGCTCCCGGACAGGGTGGGATCAGCCCCAGCATTTT
>-|-|TRBJ2-5|TRBV6-5
CASSSPLLGARTQYF
TGTGCCAGCAGTTCCCCGCTCTTGGGGGCGAGGACCCAGTACTTC
>-|TRBD1|TRBJ1-2|TRBV6-5
CASSYSTGAGYTF
TGTGCCAGCAGTTATTCCACAGGGGCTGGCTACACCTTC
>-|-|TRBJ2-3|TRBV7-9
CASSQETDTQYF
TGTGCCAGCAGCCAAGAGACAGATACGCAGTATTTT
>few|-|TRBJ1-2|TRBV7-9
CASSLGGYGYTF
TGTGCCAGCAGCTTAGGTGGCTATGGCTACACCTTC
>-|-|TRBJ2-7|TRBV7-6
CASSLVLRESIYEQYF
TGTGCCAGCAGCTTAGTCTTGCGGGAAAGTATCTACGAGCAGTACTTC
>-|-|TRBJ2-7|TRBV2
CASSPAGSYEQYF
TGTGCCAGCAGCCCAGCGGGTTCCTACGAGCAGTACTTC
>-|TRBD1|TRBJ2-5|TRBV5-4
CASSLGGGSQETQYF
TGTGCCAGCAGCTTGGGAGGGGGCAGTCAAGAGACCCAGTACTTC
>few|-|TRBJ1-1|TRBV14
CASSQDKGIITEAFF
TGTGCCAGCAGCCAAGATAAGGGAATAATCACTGAAGCTTTCTTT
>-|TRBD1|TRBJ2-5|TRBV6-6
CASSYSDRAQETQYF
TGTGCCAGCAGTTACTCGGACAGGGCCCAAGAGACCCAGTACTTC